This T cell receptor (beta chain) comes out of a study of blood T cell repertoires in COVID-19. The V gene's germline CDR1 is LGHDT and CDR2 YNNKEL (reference sequence). V gave up 2 bases and J gave up 3 bases; unmatched junction bases: 4. CDR3 length: 16 residues. Living in 24 US areas, the participants were between roughly 18 and 90 years of age. Allocation to cohorts depended on clinical history reported by the participants. Recovered status in Cohort 3 required two negative PCRs, clearance, or symptom resolution. Original handling: Reference gene primer amplification gave estimated nucleated cell counts. Some clones are missing from TCRdb's copy, which holds only in-frame ones; the method was immunoSEQ multiplex PCR. Clonal size and the V and J genes are those of that table, whereas D and trimming came from the DNA. The table records roughly 150,000 clones, roughly four fifths of them present only once.

The chain employs TRBV3-1 (or the pseudogene TRBV3-2) and TRBJ1-6, with 7 bases lining up with TRBD1. The sequence came from a man in his fifties who had recovered from COVID-19. Material: PBMCs or T cells enriched from blood (not recorded which). As DNA, the CDR3 is TGTGCCAGCAGCCAACCGGGACAGCTCTATAATTCACCCCTCCACTTT. This sequence encodes CASSQPGQLYNSPLHF.